This T cell receptor beta chain emerged from a study of T cells expressing NK-cell markers. TCRdb re-called the 5' RACE reads and catalogs CDR3 proteins one per entry, DNA excluded. The clone table shows tens of thousands of distinct CDR3 sequences, with the ten largest holding about 55%. The CDR3 has 15 amino acids. Looked up from germline, CDR1 is SGHTA and CDR2 is FQGNSA. The sequence was obtained from a woman aged 18 to 75 in good health. The chain has TRBV7-2 and TRBJ2-7; TCRdb reports TRBD1, a call that lacks DNA to check it against. The sample was blood T cells: a sorted CD56 or NKG2C T cell subset, CD4+ or CD8+ T cells, or bulk PBMC T cells (not recorded which). Here the CDR3 reads CASSQGQDGSYEQYF.